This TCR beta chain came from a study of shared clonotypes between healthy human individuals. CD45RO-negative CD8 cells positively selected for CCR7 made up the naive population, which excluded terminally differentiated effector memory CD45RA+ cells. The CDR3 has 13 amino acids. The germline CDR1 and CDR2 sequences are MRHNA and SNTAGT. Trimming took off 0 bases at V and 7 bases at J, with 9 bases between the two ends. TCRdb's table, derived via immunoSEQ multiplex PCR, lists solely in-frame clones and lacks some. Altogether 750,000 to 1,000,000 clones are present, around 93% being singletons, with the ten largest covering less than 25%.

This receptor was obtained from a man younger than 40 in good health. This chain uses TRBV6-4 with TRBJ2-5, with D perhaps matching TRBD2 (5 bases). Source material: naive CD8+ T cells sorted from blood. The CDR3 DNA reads TGTGCCAGCAGTGACTCGCCCGGAGGGACCCAGTACTTC. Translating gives CASSDSPGGTQYF.